One and the same sample provided the 31 T cell receptor beta chains below, sequenced in a study of T cell responses to AZD1222 COVID-19 vaccine. Clones were read by immunoSEQ multiplex PCR, and TCRdb kept only the in-frame ones, dropping some. The sample lists about 170,000 clones; more than 90% were seen once. The input for sequencing was peripheral blood, taken on day 0 of AZD1222 vaccination. The receptors originated from an adult in good health.

This clone was recorded a few times. Here the CDR3 DNA reads TGTGCCAGCAGCTTCAAGGGACAGGGGATTTCACCCCTCCACTTT. Its translation: CASSFKGQGISPLHF. The chain joins TRBV7-6 to TRBJ1-6, with TRBD1 matching 10 bases. Trimming removed 3 bases from V and 9 bases from J; junction bases left unmatched: 5. CDR3 length: 15 residues. CDR1 and CDR2 from the germline V gene are SGHVS and FNYEAQ.

This chain links TRBV24-1 with TRBJ2-1; tentative D call: TRBD1 (7 bases). The CDR3 has 14 residues. The ends were cut back, 5 bases at V and 6 bases at J, with 13 bases in the middle. Germline V gene lookup returns CDR1 KGHDR and CDR2 SFDVKD. The CDR3 loop is CATSARGRLNEQFF. The CDR3 nucleotides are TGTGCCACCAGTGCCAGGGGGAGGCTCAATGAGCAGTTCTTC.

V usage is TRBV7-9 and J usage is TRBJ1-5; 10 positions agree with TRBD1. Trimming at V came to 5 bases and at J to 8 bases, leaving 12 bases not matched to a gene. From germline, CDR1 is SEHNR and CDR2 FQNEAQ (reference sequence). CDR3 length: 16 amino acids. CDR3 in DNA: TGTGCCAGCAGCCCCGGCCGGGACAGGGGCCTTGAGCCCCAGCATTTT. This sequence encodes CASSPGRDRGLEPQHF.

This clone was picked up one time. Other DNA sequences in the sample encode the same CDR3. This rearrangement joins TRBV19 to TRBJ2-1; 9 bases align to TRBD2. J gave up 0 bases and V 4 bases, and 4 bases lay outside the gene matches. Germline V gene sequence: CDR1 LNHDA, CDR2 SQIVND (reference sequence). The length of the CDR3 is 16 residues. CDR3 DNA sequence: TGTGCCAGTAGTAGGCTAGCGGGGAGCTCCTACAATGAGCAGTTCTTC. Translation: CASSRLAGSSYNEQFF.

The V call is TRBV6-6, the J call TRBJ1-5; 7 nucleotides line up with TRBD1. The CDR3 totals 15 residues. Germline CDR1 is MNHNY and CDR2 is SVGAGI (reference sequence). V dropped 8 bases and J dropped 0; count of bases not matched to a gene: 7. The DNA of the CDR3 is TGTGCCAGCCAAGAGAACAGGGGTAGCAATCAGCCCCAGCATTTT. Translating gives CASQENRGSNQPQHF.

The chain carries TRBV9 and TRBJ1-5; tentative D call: TRBD1 (5 bases). The CDR3 covers 17 residues. CDR1 SGDLS and CDR2 YYNGEE come from the germline V gene. Trimming stripped 0 bases from V and 0 bases from J, with 13 bases between. CDR3 protein: CASSVGEGTHSNQPQHF. The CDR3 DNA is TGTGCCAGCAGCGTAGGAGAGGGGACCCATAGCAATCAGCCCCAGCATTTT.

The chain combines TRBV21-1 with TRBJ1-1; the table's D call of TRBD1 was not tested on the DNA. TRBV21-1 is a documented pseudogene. The CDR3 extends over 16 amino acids. In nucleotides, the CDR3 is TGTGCCAGCAGCCAACAGGGGGACCCAATGAACACTGAAGCTTTCTTT. Translated: CASSQQGDPMNTEAFF.

The chain uses TRBV27 and TRBJ1-5; D is unresolved. Trimming removed 6 bases from V and 4 bases from J, with 10 bases in between. From germline, CDR1 is MNHEY and CDR2 SMNVEV (reference sequence). CDR3 length: 13 amino acids. This CDR3 reads CASSTDGNQPQHF. Here the CDR3 DNA reads TGTGCCAGCAGCACTGACGGGAATCAGCCCCAGCATTTT.

The chain employs TRBV21-1 and TRBJ2-5; the table's D call, TRBD1, has no DNA check behind it. TRBV21-1 constitutes a pseudogene. The CDR3 has 18 amino acids. The CDR3: CASSTRWTGDQWGETQYF. The CDR3 DNA follows: TGTGCCAGCAGCACCCGATGGACAGGGGACCAGTGGGGAGAGACCCAGTACTTC.

The CDR3 bases are TGTGCCAGTAGTTTCGATTCGGGTTTCAGGAATGGCTACACCTTC. It yields the protein CASSFDSGFRNGYTF. This chain uses TRBV19 with TRBJ1-2; D is ambiguous. The germline V gene encodes CDR1 LNHDA and CDR2 SQIVND (reference sequence). The CDR3 totals 15 residues. V lost 5 bases and J lost 6, with 19 bases in between. Together with reference TRBV19 and TRBJ1-2, the CDR3 gives the full variable domain: DGGITQSPKYLFRKEGQNVTLSCEQNLNHDAMYWYRQDPGQGLRLIYYSQIVNDFQKGDIAEGYSVSREKKESFPLTVTSAQKNPTAFYLCASSFDSGFRNGYTFGSGTRLTVV.

This clone occurred a few times. This chain joins TRBV2 and TRBJ1-6; D is unclear. The CDR3 totals 13 residues. Germline values: CDR1 SNHLY, CDR2 FYNNEI. V was cut by 5 bases and J by 7 bases, with 9 bases left in between. The CDR3 region is CASSPTVNSPLHF. Here the CDR3 DNA reads TGTGCCAGCAGTCCGACGGTAAATTCACCCCTCCACTTT.

The chain uses TRBV14 and TRBJ1-1; D gene uncertain. The germline gives CDR1 SGHDN, CDR2 FVKESK. V was shortened by 0 bases and J by 1 base, with 9 bases between the two germline ends. This CDR3 region has 15 residues. DNA of the CDR3: TGTGCCAGCAGCCAAGAAAAACGGTCGAACACTGAAGCTTTCTTT. Protein product: CASSQEKRSNTEAFF.

The genes are TRBV6-5 and TRBJ1-1, with D possibly TRBD1 on 6 matching bases. The CDR3 consists of 14 residues. Trimming took 6 bases from V and 3 from J, leaving 14 bases between them. Germline V lookup: CDR1 MNHEY, CDR2 SVGAGI. The CDR3 loop is CASRHREWDTEAFF. The CDR3 DNA reads as TGTGCCAGCAGGCACAGGGAATGGGACACTGAAGCTTTCTTT.

This clone appeared a single time. V is TRBV2 and J is TRBJ2-1; 9 nucleotides align to TRBD2. The V gene's germline CDR1 is SNHLY and CDR2 FYNNEI. The CDR3 spans 16 residues. V shed 7 bases and J 2 bases; nucleotides not matched to a gene: 9. DNA for the CDR3: TGTGCCAGCACGGGATATAGCGGGAGAGCCTACAATGAGCAGTTCTTC. Translating gives CASTGYSGRAYNEQFF.

The J gene is TRBJ1-5, the V gene TRBV4-2, with 8 nucleotides matching TRBD1. The germline V gene encodes CDR1 LGHNA and CDR2 YNFKEQ. Trimming took 4 bases from V and 1 from J; bases not matched to a gene: 6. This CDR3 spans 16 amino acids. CDR3 DNA: TGTGCCAGCAGCCCTCAGGGGGCTGGGAGCAATCAGCCCCAGCATTTT. Translated: CASSPQGAGSNQPQHF.

CDR3 in DNA: TGTGCCAGCAGCCCAGACACAGATACGCAGTATTTT. This sequence encodes CASSPDTDTQYF. The chain carries TRBV7-6 and TRBJ2-3; no clear D. Germline CDR1 SGHVS, CDR2 FNYEAQ. The CDR3 totals 12 residues. Trimming took off 5 bases at V and 2 bases at J, with 5 bases between the two ends.

The chain joins TRBV18 to TRBJ1-6, with a weak D call TRBD1 (5 bases). This CDR3 is 15 amino acids long. Germline V gene sequence: CDR1 KGHSH, CDR2 LQKENI. Trimming left V 0 bases short and J 5 bases short, with 8 bases between. The CDR3 coding sequence is TGTGCCAGCTCACCACCGGAGGGGAATAATTCACCCCTCCACTTT. Residues: CASSPPEGNNSPLHF.

This sequence joins TRBV18 and TRBJ2-3, with D perhaps given as TRBD1 or TRBD2 (5 bases each). The length of the CDR3 is 14 residues. The V gene lost 6 bases and the J gene lost 6 bases, with 16 bases spanning the gap. Looked up from germline, CDR1 is KGHSH and CDR2 is LQKENI. The CDR3 loop is CASSSRAGDDTQYF. CDR3 coding DNA: TGTGCCAGCTCGTCGCGCGCCGGGGACGATACGCAGTATTTT.

The genes are TRBV7-2 and TRBJ1-1; D unclear. The germline V gene encodes CDR1 SGHTA and CDR2 FQGNSA. The CDR3 is 15 amino acids. The V gene lost 1 base and the J gene lost 5 bases, with 14 bases spanning the gap. The DNA for the CDR3 is TGTGCCAGCAGCTTAGAGACCCTCGGCGGGACTGAAGCTTTCTTT. This sequence encodes CASSLETLGGTEAFF.

The chain carries TRBV5-5 and TRBJ2-1; D possibly corresponds to TRBD2 (6 bases). Trimming took 0 bases from V and 5 from J, leaving 15 bases between them. The CDR3 loop spans 16 amino acids. Germline V gene lookup returns CDR1 SGHKS and CDR2 YYEKEE (reference sequence). The CDR3 DNA reads TGTGCCAGCAGCTTGGTCGCGGGGTCCCCCAACAATGAGCAGTTCTTC. As protein: CASSLVAGSPNNEQFF.

The chain has TRBV11-2 and TRBJ1-1; D may be TRBD1 (6 bases). Germline V gene sequence: CDR1 SGHAT, CDR2 FQNNGV. This CDR3 is 15 amino acids long. The germline V and J ends were trimmed by 5 bases and 3 bases, with 16 bases remaining between them. The CDR3 nucleotides are TGTGCCAGCAGCCTTAGGCCCGGGGGCGACACTGAAGCTTTCTTT. Translating gives CASSLRPGGDTEAFF.

V usage is TRBV24-1 and J usage is TRBJ2-2; weak D call: TRBD1 (6 bases). Trimming took 7 bases from V and 1 from J, leaving 12 bases between them. This CDR3 comprises 15 residues. Per germline, CDR1 KGHDR and CDR2 SFDVKD. CDR3 in amino acids: CATSDRRLNTGELFF. CDR3 sequence (DNA): TGTGCCACCAGCGACAGGAGATTGAACACCGGGGAGCTGTTTTTT.

The V gene is TRBV7-9, the J gene TRBJ2-5; TRBD2 is a possible D gene (6 bases). V gave up 2 bases and J gave up 4 bases, with 11 bases separating them. The CDR3 runs to 14 residues. Germline V gene sequence: CDR1 SEHNR, CDR2 FQNEAQ (reference sequence). The CDR3 nucleotides read TGTGCCAGCAGCTTATCTGGTAGCGGAGAGACCCAGTACTTC. Its protein product is CASSLSGSGETQYF. Variable domain in full (rest from reference TRBV7-9 and TRBJ2-5): DTGVSQNPRHKITKRGQNVTFRCDPISEHNRLYWYRQTLGQGPEFLTYFQNEAQLEKSRLLSDRFSAERPKGSFSTLEIQRTEQGDSAMYLCASSLSGSGETQYFGPGTRLLVL.

CDR3 in DNA: TGTGCCAGCAGTTACTCTGGGGTAACTGAAGCTTTCTTT. Residues: CASSYSGVTEAFF. This chain joins TRBV6-6 and TRBJ1-1, with unresolved D. V lost 0 bases to trimming and J lost 5 bases, with 7 bases between them. Germline CDR1 MNHNY, CDR2 SVGAGI (reference sequence). CDR3 size: 13 residues.

This chain joins TRBV14 and TRBJ2-2; D unclear. Trimming took 4 bases from V and 0 from J, leaving 9 bases between them. The CDR3 contains 15 residues. Germline V gene lookup returns CDR1 SGHDN and CDR2 FVKESK. The CDR3 loop reads CASSPWSSNTGELFF. Written as DNA, the CDR3 is TGTGCCAGCAGCCCCTGGAGCTCGAACACCGGGGAGCTGTTTTTT.

The rearrangement links TRBV10-1 to TRBJ2-1; TRBD2 matches at 9 bases. In germline, CDR1 is WNHNN, CDR2 SYGVQD (reference sequence). This CDR3 is built from 15 residues. The J segment lost 7 bases and the V segment lost 3 bases, leaving 7 bases of the junction unmatched. CDR3 in DNA: TGCGCCAGCAGTGAACTACTAGCGGGCGTGAATGAGCAGTTCTTC. It codes for CASSELLAGVNEQFF.

This chain uses TRBV19 with TRBJ2-7; D perhaps matches TRBD2 (5 bases). V lost 7 bases, J lost 0 bases, and 10 bases lay in between. This CDR3 has 13 residues. Germline CDR1 LNHDA, CDR2 SQIVND (reference sequence). The CDR3 nucleotides read TGTGCCAGTAAGCAGCGGAACTCCTACGAGCAGTACTTC. Protein product: CASKQRNSYEQYF.

This clone was seen a single time. The V and J genes are TRBV9 and TRBJ2-2; 8 bases fit TRBD2. This CDR3 has 15 residues. Trimming took 4 bases from V and 7 from J; bases not matched to a gene: 9. Looked up from germline, CDR1 is SGDLS and CDR2 is YYNGEE. This CDR3 is CASSRSTSEYGELFF. The CDR3 nucleotides read TGTGCCAGCAGCCGCTCGACTAGCGAATACGGGGAGCTGTTTTTT.

The V and J genes are TRBV30 and TRBJ1-4; 7 bases are a match to TRBD1. The V gene end was trimmed by 3 bases and the J gene end by 5 bases; junction bases not matched to a gene: 6. CDR1 is GTSNPN, CDR2 SVGIG, per germline (reference sequence). The CDR3 consists of 14 residues. The CDR3 is CAWRTGMGNEKLFF. CDR3 sequence (DNA): TGTGCCTGGAGGACAGGGATGGGCAATGAAAAACTGTTTTTT.

The V gene is TRBV11-1, the J gene TRBJ1-1; 7 bases line up with TRBD1. V shed 4 bases and J 3 bases; nucleotides not matched to a gene: 5. The CDR3 is 14 amino acids. Germline CDR1 SGHAT, CDR2 FQDESV (reference sequence). CDR3 in amino acids: CASSSGTVYTEAFF. CDR3 bases: TGTGCCAGCAGCTCCGGGACAGTATACACTGAAGCTTTCTTT.

V usage is TRBV19 and J usage is TRBJ1-2; D unresolved. This CDR3 comprises 12 residues. The ends were cut back, 8 bases at V and 3 bases at J, with 10 bases in the middle. Germline values: CDR1 LNHDA, CDR2 SQIVND (reference sequence). The CDR3 loop reads CASDDGDYGYTF. In nucleotides, the CDR3 is TGTGCCAGTGACGACGGAGACTATGGCTACACCTTC.